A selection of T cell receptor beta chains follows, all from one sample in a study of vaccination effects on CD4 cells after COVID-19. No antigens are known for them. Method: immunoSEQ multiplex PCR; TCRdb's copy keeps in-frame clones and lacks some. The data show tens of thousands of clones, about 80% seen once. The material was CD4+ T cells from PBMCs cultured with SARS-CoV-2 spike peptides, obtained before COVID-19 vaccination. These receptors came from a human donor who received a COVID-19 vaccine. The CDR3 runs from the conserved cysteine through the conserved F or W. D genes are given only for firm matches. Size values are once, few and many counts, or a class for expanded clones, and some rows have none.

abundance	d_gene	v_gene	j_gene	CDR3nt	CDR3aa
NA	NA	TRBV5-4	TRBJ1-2	TGTGCCAGCAGCTTTGCGGGGGCCTATGGCTACACCTTC	CASSFAGAYGYTF
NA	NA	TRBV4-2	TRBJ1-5	TGTGCCAGCAGCCAAGGTGAAGGGCGGCCCCAGCATTTT	CASSQGEGRPQHF
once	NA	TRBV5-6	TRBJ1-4	TGTGCCAGCAGCTTGGTGGGGGGAGCTAATGAAAAACTGTTTTTT	CASSLVGGANEKLFF
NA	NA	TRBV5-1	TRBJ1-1	TGCGCCAGCAGGGGTGATACGAACACTGAAGCTTTCTTT	CASRGDTNTEAFF
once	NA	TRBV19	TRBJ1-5	TGTGCCAGTAGTTCACAGTTGTCTCAGCCCCAGCATTTT	CASSSQLSQPQHF
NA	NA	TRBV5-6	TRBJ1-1	TGTGCCAGCAGCTTGTACGGGGGGAATGGTGAAGCTTTCTTT	CASSLYGGNGEAFF
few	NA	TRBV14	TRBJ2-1	TGTGCCAGCAGCCAAGTGGCCCCTCCCTCCTACAATGAGCAGTTCTTC	CASSQVAPPSYNEQFF
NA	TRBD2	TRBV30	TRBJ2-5	TGTGCCTGGAGGCCCCTCCGACTAGCCTTACAAGAGACCCAGTACTTC	CAWRPLRLALQETQYF
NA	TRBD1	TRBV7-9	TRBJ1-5	TGTGCCAGCAGGTCCGAGGGGGCGGGGCAGCCCCAGCATTTT	CASRSEGAGQPQHF
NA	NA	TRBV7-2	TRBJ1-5	TGTGCCAGCAGCTTAAGTTTCACTAAGCCCCAGCATTTT	CASSLSFTKPQHF
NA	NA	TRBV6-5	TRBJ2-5	TGTGCCAGCAGTTACTCGACAGGACCCCGAGAGACCCAGTACTTC	CASSYSTGPRETQYF